This T cell receptor (beta chain) was documented in a study of blood T cell repertoires in COVID-19. Overall study context: Italy, Spain and the United States were the sources of the convalescent and acute COVID-19 samples. The analysed material was cDNA or gDNA that came from T cells, B-cell-depleted T cells, or PBMCs.

Study processing details: Nucleated cell number was recorded as an estimate derived from reference gene primer amplification. Measured with immunoSEQ multiplex PCR; TCRdb has only the in-frame clones, and not every one. V and J calls and clone size are those listed in that table; D and trimming were worked out from the DNA. The data show some 120,000 clones, with approximately 74% seen just once and 5.5% to 7.5% held by the top ten. This clone occurred a few times. Trimming removed 0 bases from V and 4 bases from J, with 13 bases in between. The CDR3 length is 15 residues. In germline, CDR1 is SGHRS, CDR2 YFSETQ. Seattle's cohort entered during active infection and was followed longitudinally.

Specimen: peripheral blood. This TCR derives from an elderly man with COVID-19, enrolled during active disease. V is TRBV5-1 and J is TRBJ1-2, with a weak D call TRBD1 (6 bases). The CDR3: CASSLATGNSYGYTF. As DNA, the CDR3 is TGCGCCAGCAGCTTGGCGACAGGTAACTCCTATGGCTACACCTTC.